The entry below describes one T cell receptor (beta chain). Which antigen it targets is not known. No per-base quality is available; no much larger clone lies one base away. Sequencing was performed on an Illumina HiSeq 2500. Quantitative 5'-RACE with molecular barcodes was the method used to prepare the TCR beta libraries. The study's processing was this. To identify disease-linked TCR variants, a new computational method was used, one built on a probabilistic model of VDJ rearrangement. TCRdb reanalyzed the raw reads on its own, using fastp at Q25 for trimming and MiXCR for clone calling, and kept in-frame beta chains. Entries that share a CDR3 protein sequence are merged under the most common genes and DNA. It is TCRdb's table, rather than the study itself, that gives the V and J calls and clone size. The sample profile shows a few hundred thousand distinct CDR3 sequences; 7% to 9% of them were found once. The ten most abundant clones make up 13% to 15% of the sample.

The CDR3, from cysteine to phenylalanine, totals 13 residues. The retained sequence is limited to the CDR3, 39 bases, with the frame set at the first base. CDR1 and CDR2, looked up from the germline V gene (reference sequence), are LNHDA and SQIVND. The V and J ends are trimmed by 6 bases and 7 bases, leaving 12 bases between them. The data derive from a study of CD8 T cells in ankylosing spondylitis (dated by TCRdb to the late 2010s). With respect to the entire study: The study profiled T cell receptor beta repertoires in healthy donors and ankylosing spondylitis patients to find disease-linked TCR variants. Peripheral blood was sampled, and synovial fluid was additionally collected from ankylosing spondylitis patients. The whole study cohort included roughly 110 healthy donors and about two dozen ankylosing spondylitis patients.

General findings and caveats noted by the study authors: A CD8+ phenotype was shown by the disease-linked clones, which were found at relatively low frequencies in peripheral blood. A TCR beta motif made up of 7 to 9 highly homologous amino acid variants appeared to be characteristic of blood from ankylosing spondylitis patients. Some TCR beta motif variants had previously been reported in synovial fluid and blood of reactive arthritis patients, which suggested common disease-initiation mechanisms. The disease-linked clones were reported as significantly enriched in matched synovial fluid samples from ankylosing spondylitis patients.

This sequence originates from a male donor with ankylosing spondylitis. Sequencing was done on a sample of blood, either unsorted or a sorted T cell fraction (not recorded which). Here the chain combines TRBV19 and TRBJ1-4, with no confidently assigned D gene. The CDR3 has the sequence CASRVEPFEKLFF. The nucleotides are TGTGCCAGTAGAGTGGAACCCTTTGAAAAACTGTTTTTT.